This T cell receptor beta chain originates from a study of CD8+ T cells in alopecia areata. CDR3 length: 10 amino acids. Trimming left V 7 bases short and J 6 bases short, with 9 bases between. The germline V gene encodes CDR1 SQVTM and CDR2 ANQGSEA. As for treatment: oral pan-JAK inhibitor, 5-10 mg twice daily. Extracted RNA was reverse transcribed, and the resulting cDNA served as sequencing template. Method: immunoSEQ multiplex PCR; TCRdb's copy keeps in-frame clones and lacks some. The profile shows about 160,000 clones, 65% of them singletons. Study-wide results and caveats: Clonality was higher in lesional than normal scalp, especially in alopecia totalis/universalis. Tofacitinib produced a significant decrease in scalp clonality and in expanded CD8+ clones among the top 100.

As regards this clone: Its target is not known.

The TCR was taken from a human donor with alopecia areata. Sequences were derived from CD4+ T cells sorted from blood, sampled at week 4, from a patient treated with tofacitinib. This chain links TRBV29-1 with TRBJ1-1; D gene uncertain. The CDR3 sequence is CSGGGAEAFF. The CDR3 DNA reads TGCAGCGGGGGAGGAGCTGAAGCTTTCTTT.